This is a list of T cell receptor beta chains from one sample in a study of cytomegalovirus exposure and HLA in healthy donors. Repertoires were generated with immunoSEQ multiplex PCR, while TCRdb's copy carries only in-frame clones and drops some. The repertoire consists of 200,000 or so clones, with 87% occurring once and the leading ten covering 0.2% to 0.3%. The material sequenced was PBMCs. Every receptor here comes from a girl under two years old in good health and CMV-seronegative. Each CDR3 is given with its conserved first and last residue. The D gene is left open where the match is weak. Size tells how often a clone was seen (once, few, many) or the class of an expanded clone, and some rows leave it out.

D gene	V gene	clone size	J gene	CDR3 DNA	CDR3 protein
TRBD2	TRBV10-3	NA	TRBJ2-2	TGTGCCATCAGCTCCGGGACTAGCGGCATCAACACCGGGGAGCTGTTTTTT	CAISSGTSGINTGELFF
NA	TRBV6-5	NA	TRBJ2-5	TGTGCCCGAGCCGAGGTCTTGGAAGACCAAGAGACCCAGTACTTC	CARAEVLEDQETQYF
NA	TRBV18	once	TRBJ2-1	TGTGCCAGCTCACGACCCGATGGGGCGTATGAGCAGTTCTTC	CASSRPDGAYEQFF
TRBD1	TRBV6-1	once	TRBJ2-5	TGTGCCAGCAGTCGGGACAGGGGGACTCAAGAGACCCAGTACTTC	CASSRDRGTQETQYF
TRBD1	TRBV30	NA	TRBJ1-2	TGTGCCTGGAGTGCTGGGCTCGGCAGGGGGCGTGTTGGCTACACCTTC	CAWSAGLGRGRVGYTF
TRBD1	TRBV7-3	NA	TRBJ1-1	TGTGCCAGCAGCTTAGCCGGGACAGGGAACACTGAAGCTTTCTTT	CASSLAGTGNTEAFF
NA	TRBV18	NA	TRBJ2-5	TGTGCCAGCCGGGAGAGTCGGCAAGAGACCCAGTACTTC	CASRESRQETQYF
NA	TRBV2	NA	TRBJ1-1	TGTGCCAGTAATTCAGTGAACACTGAAGCTTTCTTT	CASNSVNTEAFF
TRBD2	TRBV13	once	TRBJ2-7	TGTGCCAGCAGCTTACAACTAGCGGTATACGAGCAGTACTTC	CASSLQLAVYEQYF
TRBD2	TRBV5-6	NA	TRBJ2-1	TGTGCCAGCAGCTTCAAGGCCGGGACTAGAGTCAATGAGCAGTTCTTC	CASSFKAGTRVNEQFF
NA	TRBV4-2	NA	TRBJ1-3	TGTGCCAGCAGCCAAGATGCAGGGGTAGCGGGAAACACCATATATTTT	CASSQDAGVAGNTIYF
NA	TRBV11-3	few	TRBJ1-1	TGTGCCAGCAGCTTGGAAAGGGGCACTGAAGCTTTCTTT	CASSLERGTEAFF
NA	TRBV5-1	NA	TRBJ2-5	TGCGCCAGCAGCGGGATAACGGACCCGGGGTACCAAGAGACCCAGTACTTC	CASSGITDPGYQETQYF
NA	TRBV6-5	NA	TRBJ2-5	TGTGCCAGCAGACCAGGGGAGATTGAGACCCAGTACTTC	CASRPGEIETQYF
TRBD1	TRBV4-3	NA	TRBJ2-3	TGCGCCAGCAGGCTCGTACCAGGGGGTACGCAGTATTTT	CASRLVPGGTQYF
NA	TRBV5-1	few	TRBJ2-3	TGCGCCAGCAGCCCAGGAACAGATACGCAGTATTTT	CASSPGTDTQYF
TRBD2	TRBV7-9	NA	TRBJ2-3	TGTGCCAGCAGCTTAGCGTCGGCGGGGGAGGATACGCAGTATTTT	CASSLASAGEDTQYF
TRBD2	TRBV19	NA	TRBJ2-2	TGTGCCAGTATACTAGCGGATACGAACACCGGGGAGCTGTTTTTT	CASILADTNTGELFF